This T cell receptor beta chain was found in a study of blood T cell repertoires in COVID-19. At the level of the study: Acute-phase and convalescent COVID-19 samples originated in the United States, Italy and Spain.

The CDR3 has 17 amino acids. Germline CDR1 is SGHKS and CDR2 is YYEKEE (reference sequence). The V end was cut by 0 bases, the J end by 0 bases, with 12 bases between. The cohort comprised adults aged roughly 18 to 95 years residing in around 25 US areas. Each recovered donor of Cohort 3 presented with two negative PCRs, clearance, or symptom resolution. In the source study's methods: The assay estimated nucleated cells by amplifying reference gene primers. The table came from immunoSEQ multiplex PCR; TCRdb's copy has only in-frame clones and leaves some out. For V, J and clone size, that table is used; D and trimming come from the DNA. The data show about 250,000 clones, 80% to 90% seen once.

This clonotype was obtained from a woman under 30 who had recovered from COVID-19. The specimen sequenced was PBMCs or T cells enriched from blood (not recorded which). This chain joins TRBV5-5 and TRBJ2-2, with D possibly TRBD2 on 5 matching bases. In nucleotides, the CDR3 is TGTGCCAGCAGCTTGGATGACTACGGCTCGAACACCGGGGAGCTGTTTTTT. Translated, it gives CASSLDDYGSNTGELFF.